The T cell receptor beta chain described here comes from a study of cytomegalovirus exposure and HLA in healthy donors (dated by TCRdb to about 2017). About the investigation overall: According to an earlier analysis of around 600 of the donors, about 180 million T cells yielded over 100 million unique TCR beta sequences and roughly 280 Gb of sequence data. Around 320 gigabases of sequencing data and 78 million or so unique TCR sequences were included in an early release covering roughly 600 HLA-typed donors. Among the approximately 400 genotyped donors, under 90% belonged to the genetic ancestry cluster associated with self-reported Caucasian donors. The study aimed to test whether cataloging public T cell receptors could reveal signatures of past pathogen exposure. The study used immunosequencing to profile the T cell repertoires of 600 to 850 subjects and linked those repertoires to cytomegalovirus serostatus. In addition to the first cohort of several hundred subjects, a separate validation cohort of approximately 120 different subjects was used. High-throughput TCR immunosequencing, statistical association of individual TCRs with disease status, and machine learning were combined to predict cytomegalovirus infection status. To study patterns of TCR occurrence, a later analysis re-analyzed previously published TCR beta repertoires from several hundred donors and added high-resolution HLA genotyping. Rather than drawing on any new phenotypic data, the later analysis identified candidate immune exposures from TCR beta sequences and the way those sequences occurred across donors. To decide whether each TCR beta V gene segment behaved as functional or pseudogenic, an earlier analysis of fewer than 750 of the donors relied on high-throughput TCR beta sequencing. Donor age, sex, ethnicity and CMV serostatus were compiled alongside the repertoire data. A later genetic analysis used genome-wide SNP genotypes for about 65% of the roughly 700 donors, treating that subset as a discovery cohort. Every discovery cohort repertoire had been produced on one sequencing platform. HLA typing included class I and class II loci at four-digit resolution. The number of typed donors differed by locus: about 629-630 for A, B, C, DRB1 and DQB1; 522 for DQA1; roughly 600 for DPA1; and roughly 490 for DPB1. Four to six DR-DQ haplotypes were handled as single units for association and clustering, since linkage in the cohort was strong. Across approximately 400 genotyped donors of the cohort, an average of 235,054 unique TCR beta nucleotide sequences per donor were sequenced, and approximately 17% of those sequences were non-productive. Results the study describes overall, beyond this receptor: In an earlier analysis of 587 of the donors, most TCR beta V segments were observed in productive rearrangements about 90% or about 30% of the time, broadly matching IMGT annotations. A later analysis found that TCR association rates varied across HLA loci, with DRB1 alleles showing the most associated TCRs and HLA-C alleles the fewest. Presence/absence analyses assumed roughly uniform sequencing depth across donors, an assumption that may not hold. In a later analysis, most CMV-associated TCR beta chains were found to appear HLA-restricted, with HLA associations seemingly driven largely by CMV exposure. The only immune exposure information available for the cohort was CMV serostatus. In this cohort, only TCR beta chains were sequenced, and detectable features were limited by the absence of alpha or paired-chain data. In a later analysis, HLA-associated TCR beta chains showed more clonal expansion and lower generation probabilities than non-associated chains that were equally common. Three of the identified cytomegalovirus-associated TCR beta chains were confirmed in vitro to be specific for cytomegalovirus antigens. Because the 87-base-pair reads could not distinguish some IMGT-functional V segments, including TRBV6-2 and TRBV6-3, those segments were excluded. When HLA alleles, especially DR and DQ, strongly co-occurred, attributing TCR associations to individual alleles was difficult. According to a later genetic analysis, donors in an Asian-associated ancestry cluster had fewer N-insertions in productive TCRs than the roughly 700-donor mean. While some public TCRs were present in many individuals, most TCR sequences turned up only very rarely across donors. The authors suggested that the approach could potentially be extended to other disease states and immunological phenotypes. Because some donors lacked HLA typing at each locus, the association tests relied only on the typed subset. A further reported finding was that TCR beta sequences accurately predicted the HLA-A and HLA-B alleles for most subjects in the first cohort. In a later analysis, around 17,000 TCR beta sequences were associated with specific HLA alleles at a false discovery rate of 0.05. The earlier analysis of 587 of the donors excluded roughly 17 rarely observed V segments, including chromosome 9 orphons, because counts were too low. In a later genetic analysis, a missense DCLRE1C variant was associated with V-gene and J-gene trimming of TCR beta chains, and the association was replicated in an independent cohort. Correlated functional status among segregating V segments might reflect linkage disequilibrium, but an unknown experimental factor could not be ruled out. A cluster of highly shared sequence variants was judged likely to be a technical artifact of the sequencing pipeline. According to a later analysis, parvovirus B19, influenza, CMV and Epstein-Barr virus appeared linked to several top co-occurrence clusters. Cytomegalovirus status was reported to be diagnosed by the classifier with high specificity and sensitivity in both the original and validation cohorts. The study gave a list of some 150 TCR beta chains associated with cytomegalovirus.

Via the germline V gene (reference sequence), CDR1 is LNHDA and CDR2 SQIVND. The CDR3 spans 15 residues, from the cysteine through the phenylalanine. Only the CDR3 region is kept as DNA, spanning 45 bases read in frame from base 1. The V end loses 4 bases and the J end loses 0 bases, and a stretch of 10 bases separates them. The cohort consisted of fewer than 700 healthy bone marrow donors. Cohort members were all nominally healthy when sampled, although unrecorded immune exposures were likely present. CMV serostatus was positive for about 270 and negative for about 55% of the roughly 670 cohort members, and was not recorded for this donor. Each donor provided a peripheral blood sample, and peripheral blood mononuclear cells were used for TCR beta sequencing. Genomic DNA extraction from the blood cell samples was performed with the Qiagen DNeasy Blood Extraction Kit. Libraries were made using the immunoSEQ multiplex PCR assay. A mixture of 60 forward primers for TCR Vbeta segments and 13 reverse primers for TCR Jbeta segments was used in the multiplex PCR. The CDR3 region of rearranged TCR beta genes was amplified from genomic DNA by a multiplex PCR assay. On the Illumina HiSeq System, the amplified TCR beta libraries were sequenced as 87-base-pair reads. Under the source paper's analysis protocol: A later analysis tallied 80 million to 95 million unique TCR beta chains across the 700 or so repertoires, and approximately 11 million of those chains were shared by two or more donors. Raw reads were error-corrected and collapsed into unique sequences with a nearest-neighbor algorithm that merged closely related sequences to remove PCR and sequencing errors. CDR3 sequences were aligned to IMGT reference sequences to assign V, D and J gene segments. Each retained sequence needed at least a six-nucleotide match to both a V gene segment and a J gene segment. A rearrangement was called productive if the CDR3 had no stop codons and remained in frame with V and J, and every other rearrangement was called non-productive. Following IMGT convention, CDR3 was defined as the stretch from the second conserved V-encoded cysteine up to the conserved J-encoded phenylalanine. The earlier analysis of some 540 of the donors excluded any sequence lacking an unambiguous match to a single V gene segment. An earlier analysis of 450 to 650 of the donors called V segments functional above 56.7% productive rearrangements and segregating when the between-donor standard deviation exceeded 5%. A statistical classification framework was built for diagnosing cytomegalovirus status from the catalog of TCR beta chain sequences. In a later analysis, V and J genes were assigned by comparing TCR nucleotide sequences against IMGT/GENE-DB human TR gene sequences. A later analysis assigned CDR3 sequences and most-parsimonious VDJ recombination scenarios with the TCRdist pipeline. In a later analysis, each TCR beta chain was defined by its CDR3 amino acid sequence together with its V-gene family, and reads without a unique V-gene family were excluded. In a later analysis, around 600 highly shared, low-generation-probability nucleotide sequences were removed to address suspected cross-contamination and a sequencing artifact. For each public chain, a later analysis derived a clonal expansion index from normalized ranks of inferred template counts within each repertoire. In a later analysis, generation probabilities were computed using a VDJ recombination model fitted to out-of-frame rearrangements, and the results were checked against IGoR. In a later analysis, TCR-TCR, TCR-HLA and TCR-CMV co-occurrence was scored with hypergeometric tests, and a repertoire-size bias correction was applied to TCR pairs. In a later analysis, false discovery rates were estimated by permuting HLA or CMV assignments 20 times. In a later analysis, co-occurring TCRs were grouped with DBSCAN, and TCRdist sequence similarity was added when clustering was performed within HLA-allele-positive subsets. Repertoires with fewer than 30,000 or more than 120,000 public chains, plus five repertoires with anomalous nucleotide sharing, were excluded from co-occurrence clustering. In TCRdb, the immuneACCESS table is reduced to in-frame sequences with V and J assigned. These tables do not hold every clone; where another copy was compared, an unresolved V gene accounts for under half, and the others remain unexplained. V and J calls and clone size are given by that table; D and trimming were obtained from the DNA. Recorded for this sample are around 90,000 clones; roughly 67% of them occurred a single time. The top ten hold about 2.3% of the sample.

A remark on this clone: Its binding antigen is unknown. No base qualities exist here, and no much larger clone lies one base off it.

The V and J segments used are TRBV19 and TRBJ1-3; the D gene lacks a confident call. The sequence came from a human donor in good health. Sequencing used PBMCs. Read as DNA, the sequence is TGTGCCAGTAGTACTACGGGGTCCTCTGGAAACACCATATATTTT. This is translated as CASSTTGSSGNTIYF.